This T cell receptor (beta chain) emerged from a study of T-cell reconstitution after alpha-beta-depleted transplantation in children (dated by TCRdb to about 2016). About the study as a whole: Using TCR repertoire profiling, the study followed T-cell immune reconstitution in a quantitative way in children after TCRalphabeta/CD19-depleted allogeneic hematopoietic cell transplantation.

Per the germline V gene (reference sequence), DFQATT is the CDR1 and SNEGSKA is the CDR2. Here V drops 5 bases and J drops 7 bases, and the junction holds 9 bases not matched to any gene. From its cysteine to its phenylalanine, the CDR3 spans 14 amino acids. Just CDR3 DNA is preserved here, 42 bases in frame from base 1. The research as a whole found: The frequencies of hyperexpanded clones fell over the following months, and after one year, T-cell counts and TCRbeta diversity were mostly attributed to newly produced T cells. The high TCRbeta diversity at day 60 in some patients was ascribed to recipient T cells and intrathymic progenitors that had survived conditioning. The apparently early alphabetaT-cell count recovery about two months after transplant was reportedly dependent on only several hundred rapidly expanded clones derived from non-depleted graft cells.

The receptor library was made with PCR. Sequencing used an Illumina HiSeq 2500. To normalize quantification of the TCRbeta repertoire, the TCR libraries were built with molecular barcoding that relied on unique molecular identifiers. The public reads were reprocessed in TCRdb via fastp at Q25 and MiXCR, keeping in-frame beta chains. Under each unique CDR3 protein, matching rows form one entry showing the most common genes and DNA. The sample table shows some 600,000 distinct CDR3 sequences, and 10% to 15% are seen once. About 2.2% of the sample is held by the ten biggest clonotypes. The treatment or condition label, read with the paper, signifies: allogeneic hematopoietic cell transplantation with graft depleted of TCRalphabeta T cells and CD19 B cells. The children who served as transplant recipients had been given grafts of TCRalphabeta/CD19-depleted allogeneic hematopoietic cells. Details on this clonotype: This receptor's antigen is unknown. No much larger clone exists at a distance of one base, and base qualities are not known.

The sequencing here drew on PBMCs, mostly from graft donor cells, taken 360 days after TCRalphabeta/CD19-depleted stem cell transplant. This receptor was obtained from a male patient under 18 who had a stem cell transplant for acute myeloid leukemia, so the T cells may come from the graft donor. The chain is made from TRBV20-1 and TRBJ1-5, with TRBD1 matching 9 junction bases. The DNA reads as follows: TGCAGTGCTCCCGGACAGGGGTCCTCCCAGCCCCAGCATTTT. The translation is CSAPGQGSSQPQHF.